Listed here are 18 T cell receptor beta chains from one sample, sequenced in a study of Graves' ophthalmopathy and Graves' hyperthyroidism. Amplification from RNA transcripts yielded the TCR beta CDR3 regions. First-round RT-PCR used HTBI primers; second-round multiplex PCR followed. In TCRdb, the multiplex PCR reads were re-called with MiXCR into one record per CDR3 protein. The table includes about 48,000 distinct CDR3 sequences, 50% detected once. Sequenced sample: peripheral blood. These receptors all stem from an adult man with Graves' ophthalmopathy.

This clonotype was observed a handful of times. V and J are TRBV7-9 and TRBJ2-7; 9 bases fit TRBD1. CDR3 size: 14 residues. Per germline, CDR1 SEHNR and CDR2 FQNEAQ (reference sequence). Unmatched junction bases numbered 5, after V lost 3 bases and J lost 5 bases. This CDR3 reads CASSFLTGGNEQYF. The CDR3 coding sequence is TGTGCCAGCAGCTTTTTAACAGGGGGCAACGAGCAGTACTTC.

Comments on this clonotype: The junction differs from germline at one of its ends, possibly a read error. The V and J genes are TRBV7-7 and TRBJ2-2; D is perhaps TRBD1 (5 bases). The CDR3 is 14 residues long. Looked up from germline, CDR1 is SSHAT and CDR2 is FNYEAQ (reference sequence). CDR3 nucleotides: TGTGCCGGCAGCCTTGACAGTTTTGCCGGGGAGCTGTTTTTT. This encodes CAGSLDSFAGELFF.

This chain joins TRBV20-1 and TRBJ1-2; D is unresolved. The CDR3 is 12 residues long. Trimming stripped 1 base from V and 2 bases from J, with 5 bases between. The germline CDR1 and CDR2 sequences are DFQATT and SNEGSKA (reference sequence). CDR3 sequence: CSARGTNYGYTF. CDR3 DNA: TGCAGTGCTAGAGGAACGAACTATGGCTACACCTTC.

This clonotype is medium-sized (0.01 to 0.1%) by share. This chain links TRBV20-1 with TRBJ2-3; possibly TRBD1 or TRBD2 for D (6 bases each). Deletions cut 5 bases from V and 1 base from J, with 13 bases between. The CDR3 is made up of 14 amino acids. The germline V gene has CDR1 DFQATT and CDR2 SNEGSKA (reference sequence). The CDR3 DNA reads TGCAGTGCTGAGTTGGAGGGGGGCACAGATACGCAGTATTTT. This translates into CSAELEGGTDTQYF.

This clonotype was seen at least ten times. A read error may account for a junction end that differs from germline. The chain recombines TRBV20-1 with TRBJ2-7; 8 nucleotides match TRBD1. Germline V gene sequence: CDR1 DFQATT, CDR2 SNEGSKA (reference sequence). The CDR3 has 12 residues. The CDR3 spells CSGRDRPPEEYF. In DNA, the CDR3 is TGCAGTGGCCGGGACAGGCCGCCCGAGGAGTACTTC.

Many counts were recorded for this clonotype. V and J are TRBV6-6 and TRBJ2-3; D gene ambiguous. Germline V CDR1 and CDR2: MNHNY, SVGAGI (reference sequence). V was clipped by 10 bases and J by 0 bases, with 14 bases between them. The CDR3 has 14 amino acids. The CDR3 reads CAISKLISTDTQYF. CDR3 bases: TGTGCCATCTCCAAACTCATTAGCACAGATACGCAGTATTTT.

This clonotype turned up a few times. Lacking the conserved final phenylalanine or tryptophan, this CDR3 likely reflects a read error. V usage is TRBV12-3 or TRBV12-4 and J usage is TRBJ2-2; 8 nucleotides line up with TRBD2. This CDR3 is built from 16 residues. The V gene end was trimmed by 1 base and the J gene end by 6 bases; junction bases not matched to a gene: 7. The CDR3: CASSLVIAGYAGELFY. The CDR3 bases are TGTGCCAGCAGTTTAGTCATAGCGGGATATGCCGGGGAGCTGTTTTAT.

The genes are TRBV20-1 and TRBJ2-1; D perhaps matches TRBD2 (6 bases). The V gene lost 1 base and the J gene lost 8 bases, with 12 bases spanning the gap. There are 13 residues in the CDR3. Germline V CDR1 and CDR2: DFQATT, SNEGSKA (reference sequence). CDR3 sequence reads: CSARAGDLDEQFF. The CDR3 DNA reads as TGCAGTGCTAGAGCGGGGGATCTGGATGAGCAGTTCTTC.

This chain links TRBV10-1 with TRBJ1-3; no clear D. The CDR3 covers 14 residues. Trimming left V 4 bases short and J 1 base short, with 8 bases between. Per the germline V gene, CDR1 is WNHNN and CDR2 is SYGVQD (reference sequence). The DNA of the CDR3 is TGCGCCAGCAGTGCTAGCGGGTCTGGAAACACCATATATTTT. Protein: CASSASGSGNTIYF.

The gene calls are TRBV7-2 and TRBJ1-1, with D unclear. V shed 4 bases and J shed 0 bases, with 15 bases lying between them. From germline, CDR1 is SGHTA and CDR2 FQGNSA. This CDR3 is 16 amino acids long. The DNA for the CDR3 is TGTGCCAGCAGCTGGGTAAAGGGATTCCTGAACACTGAAGCTTTCTTT. Amino acid sequence: CASSWVKGFLNTEAFF.

This clonotype was observed many times. The genes are TRBV6-5 and TRBJ1-5; D is uncertain. Trimming removed 3 bases at V and 0 bases at J, with 9 bases between. From germline, CDR1 is MNHEY and CDR2 SVGAGI. This CDR3 contains 15 residues. Written as DNA, the CDR3 is TGTGCCAGCAGTTATGCGGGATTTAGCAATCAGCCCCAGCATTTT. Its translation is CASSYAGFSNQPQHF.

The J gene is TRBJ1-2, the V gene TRBV7-8, with D hard to call. This CDR3 has 13 amino acids. V lost 1 base, J lost 7 bases, and 10 bases lay in between. CDR1 SGHVS and CDR2 FQNEAQ come from the germline V gene. CDR3: CASSLDPSLGYTF. CDR3 DNA sequence: TGTGCCAGCAGCTTAGATCCCAGCCTTGGCTACACCTTC.

This clonotype appeared many times. CDR3 coding DNA: TGTGCCAGCACTTTGTACGGAAAAGAGACCCAGTACTTC. Its protein is CASTLYGKETQYF. This rearrangement joins TRBV5-8 to TRBJ2-5; no clear D. Germline CDR1 SGHTS, CDR2 YDEGEE. The CDR3 loop spans 13 amino acids. Trimming took 6 bases from V and 3 from J, leaving 12 bases between them.

This clonotype is judged medium-sized. In DNA form, the CDR3 reads TGTGCCACCAGACAGCGGACAGATACGCAGTATTTT. This translates into CATRQRTDTQYF. V is TRBV15 and J is TRBJ2-3, with D possibly matching TRBD2 (5 bases). Trimming removed 6 bases from V and 3 bases from J, with 7 bases in between. The CDR3 runs 12 residues. Per the germline V gene, CDR1 is LNHNV and CDR2 is YYDKDF (reference sequence).

The J gene is TRBJ1-1, the V gene TRBV10-2, with 7 bases aligning to TRBD1. Losses at the gene ends were 5 bases for V and 9 bases for J; bases not matched to a gene: 9. CDR1 and CDR2 from the germline V gene are WSHSY and SAAADI. The CDR3 length is 13 residues. The DNA of the CDR3 is TGCGCCAGCAGTCCCAGACAGGGCGGAAAAGCTTTCTTT. The encoded protein is CASSPRQGGKAFF.

This clonotype has ten or more counts. The chain employs TRBV4-2 and TRBJ2-3; no clear D. The CDR3 is 17 amino acids. The V end lost 0 bases, the J end lost 2 bases, and 15 bases lay between the germline ends. The germline V gene has CDR1 LGHNA and CDR2 YNFKEQ. The CDR3 protein is CASSQDAHSEPTDTQYF. The CDR3 bases are TGTGCCAGCAGCCAAGATGCTCACAGCGAGCCCACAGATACGCAGTATTTT.

This clonotype was observed many times. This chain uses TRBV28 with TRBJ1-6, with 8 bases identical to TRBD1. CDR1 MDHEN and CDR2 SYDVKM come from the germline V gene. With V trimmed by 5 bases and J by 4 bases, 7 bases remained unmatched. This CDR3 spans 16 amino acids. The CDR3 DNA is TGTGCCAGCAGTACAGGACAGGGTTCTTATAATTCACCCCTCCACTTT. Its translation is CASSTGQGSYNSPLHF.

The V and J genes are TRBV20-1 and TRBJ2-5; 15 nucleotides align to TRBD2. The CDR3 length is 14 residues. Germline lookup yields CDR1 DFQATT and CDR2 SNEGSKA (reference sequence). The V gene end was trimmed by 6 bases and the J gene end by 5 bases; junction bases not matched to a gene: 4. The CDR3 DNA follows: TGCAGTGCGATTGGACTAGCGGGGGGGGAGACCCAGTACTTC. The encoded protein is CSAIGLAGGETQYF.